The present T cell receptor (beta chain) was sequenced within a study of blood T cells in healthy people across ages. General observations from the study: Unsorted PBMC material precluded a definitive naive versus antigen-experienced comparison. More naive CD4+ cells and higher diversity were found in long-lived than in aged donors.

The authors ran a second PCR of 7 to 11 cycles using a sample-barcoded 5' primer and a J-beta primer mix. TCRdb fed the 5' RACE reads into MiXCR, producing one record per CDR3 protein. The table includes some 900,000 distinct CDR3 sequences, under 30% detected once. Details on this clonotype: Antigen specificity is unknown.

The receptor's source is a woman aged 80 or older in good health. Sequenced: blood.

The CDR3 DNA reads TGCGCCAGCAGTGAAGGACAGTGGCATGGCTACACCTTC. Translating it yields CASSEGQWHGYTF. V usage is TRBV10-2 and J usage is TRBJ1-2, with a weak D call TRBD1 (6 bases). CDR3 length: 13 residues. Trimming cost V 3 bases and J 6 bases, with 11 bases left between them. CDR1 is WSHSY, CDR2 SAAADI, per germline.